The 27 T cell receptor beta chains in this list originate from one sample, sequenced in a study of blood T cells in healthy people across ages. Primed by a sample-barcoded 5' primer and a J-beta primer mix, a second PCR proceeded for 7 to 11 cycles. From the 5' RACE reads, TCRdb called clonotypes with MiXCR, one entry per CDR3 protein. The sample yields hundreds of thousands of distinct CDR3 sequences, 20% to 25% seen once. The sequencing input was blood. The receptors originated from a man between 65 and 85 years old in good health.

V usage is TRBV10-3 and J usage is TRBJ1-5, with unresolved D. Germline V CDR1 and CDR2: ENHRY, SYGVKD. The CDR3 consists of 14 residues. V gave up 2 bases and J gave up 7 bases, with 12 bases separating them. CDR3 nucleotide sequence: TGTGCCATCAGTGAGACCTTACTGAACCAGCCCCAGCATTTT. Its protein product is CAISETLLNQPQHF.

This clonotype was counted between two and nine times. J is TRBJ1-5 and V is TRBV28; 7 bases are a match to TRBD1. CDR1 MDHEN and CDR2 SYDVKM come from the germline V gene. This CDR3 spans 14 amino acids. J was trimmed by 7 bases and V by 5 bases; bases with no gene match: 8. The CDR3 nucleotides read TGTGCCAGCAGTCCCCAGACAGGGTTGCAGCCCCAGCATTTT. Translating gives CASSPQTGLQPQHF.

The gene calls are TRBV5-1 and TRBJ2-5; TRBD2 is a possible D gene (6 bases). Trimming removed 4 bases at V and 2 bases at J, with 9 bases between. This CDR3 has 13 residues. Germline V CDR1 and CDR2: SGHRS, YFSETQ. The CDR3 loop reads CASSHGLQETQYF. CDR3 coding DNA: TGCGCCAGCAGCCATGGACTACAAGAGACCCAGTACTTC.

The table lists this clonotype with a few counts. The gene calls are TRBV18 and TRBJ2-5, with TRBD1 matching 8 bases. The J call is doubtful: the DNA matches TRBJ2-7 better. This CDR3 spans 14 amino acids. Germline lookup yields CDR1 KGHSH and CDR2 LQKENI. CDR3 in DNA: TGTGCCAGCTCGCCCCGACAGGGGAGTAACGAGCAGTACGTC. Translated: CASSPRQGSNEQYV.

This chain links TRBV29-1 with TRBJ1-4; D remains ambiguous. This CDR3 contains 11 residues. The V gene lost 4 bases and the J gene lost 4 bases, with 4 bases spanning the gap. Per germline, CDR1 SQVTM and CDR2 ANQGSEA. This chain's CDR3 is CSVGYNEKLFF. The CDR3 bases are TGCAGCGTTGGCTATAATGAAAAACTGTTTTTT.

The chain recombines TRBV20-1 with TRBJ2-1, with 14 bases identical to TRBD2. Germline trimming cut 5 bases from V and 7 bases from J; bases unmatched to any gene: 13. Germline CDR1 reads DFQATT; CDR2 reads SNEGSKA (reference sequence). This CDR3 region has 17 residues. CDR3 DNA sequence: TGCAGTGCTGGATTGGCTCCCGGGACTAGCGGGAGAAATGAGCAGTTCTTC. Translation: CSAGLAPGTSGRNEQFF.

The chain is built from TRBV20-1 and TRBJ1-2; D is unresolved. This CDR3 is built from 13 residues. Germline V gene lookup returns CDR1 DFQATT and CDR2 SNEGSKA (reference sequence). Trimming pared 2 bases from V and 7 bases from J, leaving 14 bases between. The CDR3 DNA sequence: TGCAGTGCTAGACCAAACCCGGACTTTGGCTACACCTTC. Its translation: CSARPNPDFGYTF.

The chain recombines TRBV14 with TRBJ2-1; D might be TRBD1 (5 bases). Deletions cut 6 bases from V and 1 base from J, with 16 bases between. CDR1 SGHDN and CDR2 FVKESK come from the germline V gene. This CDR3 spans 16 amino acids. DNA for the CDR3: TGTGCCAGCAGTCAGTGGGGCTGGGAATCCTACAATGAGCAGTTCTTC. Protein sequence: CASSQWGWESYNEQFF.

The CDR3, as DNA: TGCAGCGGGGGGACTAGAGGTGCGGAGACCCAGTACTTC. The encoded protein is CSGGTRGAETQYF. The V call is TRBV29-1, the J call TRBJ2-5, with TRBD2 identical over 8 bases. CDR1 and CDR2 from the germline V gene are SQVTM and ANQGSEA. The CDR3 spans 13 residues. J lost 5 bases, V lost 7 bases, and 9 bases had no gene match.

This chain connects TRBV7-8 to TRBJ2-3; 11 nucleotides match TRBD2. This CDR3 region has 14 residues. V was pared by 7 bases and J by 4 bases, with 4 bases of the junction left unmatched. From germline, CDR1 is SGHVS and CDR2 FQNEAQ. In DNA, the CDR3 is TGTGCCAGCATAGCGGGAGGGCCCTCAGATACGCAGTATTTT. As protein: CASIAGGPSDTQYF.

The rearrangement joins TRBV7-9 to TRBJ2-3; 9 bases fit TRBD1. This CDR3 contains 15 residues. Germline trimming cut 6 bases from V and 2 bases from J; bases unmatched to any gene: 6. The germline V gene has CDR1 SEHNR and CDR2 FQNEAQ (reference sequence). CDR3 in amino acids: CASSPDRGATDTQYF. In nucleotides, the CDR3 is TGTGCCAGCAGTCCCGACAGGGGGGCCACAGATACGCAGTATTTT.

This clonotype was seen more than once but under ten times. The chain joins TRBV28 to TRBJ2-7, with a possible D match to TRBD2 (6 bases). The germline V gene has CDR1 MDHEN and CDR2 SYDVKM. The CDR3 totals 12 residues. V dropped 5 bases and J dropped 4 bases, with 9 bases sitting between them. The CDR3 nucleotides are TGTGCCAGCAGTGGGGGACTTTACGAGCAGTACTTC. As protein: CASSGGLYEQYF.

This clonotype was seen only a few times. V and J are TRBV7-8 and TRBJ2-3; 11 nucleotides agree with TRBD2. The CDR3 is made up of 16 amino acids. V was clipped by 5 bases and J by 2 bases; unmatched bases: 6. The V gene's germline CDR1 is SGHVS and CDR2 FQNEAQ. CDR3 sequence (DNA): TGTGCCAGCAGCCCGAGACTAGCGGGACACACAGATACGCAGTATTTT. Translated: CASSPRLAGHTDTQYF.

This clonotype came up a few times. V and J are TRBV9 and TRBJ2-3, with D maybe TRBD2 (5 bases). Germline CDR1 SGDLS, CDR2 YYNGEE. V was clipped by 2 bases and J by 3 bases, with 13 bases between them. The CDR3 consists of 15 residues. Here the CDR3 reads CASSVGVSVTDTQYF. CDR3 nucleotides: TGTGCCAGCAGCGTGGGAGTCTCAGTTACAGATACGCAGTATTTT. Full variable domain (outside the CDR3, taken from reference TRBV9 and TRBJ2-3): DSGVTQTPKHLITATGQRVTLRCSPRSGDLSVYWYQQSLDQGLQFLIQYYNGEERAKGNILERFSAQQFPDLHSELNLSSLELGDSALYFCASSVGVSVTDTQYFGPGTRLTVL.

The chain couples TRBV7-6 to TRBJ1-1; 10 bases align to TRBD1. Germline V lookup: CDR1 SGHVS, CDR2 FNYEAQ. The J segment lost 4 bases and the V segment lost 1 base, leaving 3 bases of the junction unmatched. The CDR3 covers 15 residues. The CDR3 DNA reads as TGTGCCAGCAGCTTAGTGGACAGGGGGACCACTGAAGCTTTCTTT. Protein: CASSLVDRGTTEAFF.

The chain couples TRBV3-1 to TRBJ2-1; D ambiguous. The CDR3 totals 13 residues. Trimming stripped 0 bases from V and 10 bases from J, with 10 bases between. The germline gives CDR1 LGHDT, CDR2 YNNKEL (reference sequence). CDR3 protein: CASSQDHGSEQFF. DNA for the CDR3: TGTGCCAGCAGCCAAGATCACGGAAGCGAGCAGTTCTTC.

J is TRBJ2-1 and V is TRBV3-1; TRBD1 or TRBD2 may be the D gene (5 bases each). Near its end, the DNA agrees better with TRBJ2-7, so the J call may be wrong. The germline V gene encodes CDR1 LGHDT and CDR2 YNNKEL (reference sequence). This CDR3 contains 16 residues. The CDR3 DNA follows: TGTGCCAGCAGCCGAAGCAGGGCAGGAGGAAAGGACGAGCAGTACTTC. Its protein product is CASSRSRAGGKDEQYF.

Regarding this clonotype: This could be a read error, since a much larger clone is one nucleotide away. The chain couples TRBV12-3 or TRBV12-4 to TRBJ1-2; D uncertain. This CDR3 region has 13 residues. The CDR3 here is CASSFGRNYGYIF. The CDR3 coding sequence is TGTGCCAGCAGTTTCGGCAGGAACTATGGCTACATCTTC.

This clonotype was picked up a small number of times. J is TRBJ2-3 and V is TRBV6-2 or TRBV6-3; D is perhaps TRBD2 (6 bases). Germline loops: CDR1 MNHEY, CDR2 SVGEGT. Between the trimmed V and J ends, which lost 6 bases and 5 bases, there was a span of 18 bases. This CDR3 has 15 amino acids. Here the CDR3 reads CASSPKVRGRDTQYF. The CDR3 nucleotides are TGTGCCAGCAGCCCCAAAGTGCGGGGACGAGATACGCAGTATTTT.

The chain carries TRBV6-5 and TRBJ1-5; D call uncertain. The V gene lost 5 bases and the J gene lost 5 bases, with 13 bases spanning the gap. From germline, CDR1 is MNHEY and CDR2 SVGAGI. The CDR3 length is 14 residues. Written as DNA, the CDR3 is TGTGCCAGCAGTCTCCATCGGTGGGATCAGCCCCAGCATTTT. It yields the protein CASSLHRWDQPQHF.

This rearrangement joins TRBV29-1 to TRBJ2-2; 7 bases are a match to TRBD1. This CDR3 contains 14 residues. V lost 7 bases, J lost 3 bases, and 8 bases stayed unmatched. CDR1 SQVTM and CDR2 ANQGSEA come from the germline V gene. CDR3 sequence (DNA): TGCAGCGCAGCAACCAGGGGGTACACCGGGGAGCTGTTTTTT. Encoded protein: CSAATRGYTGELFF.

The table lists this clonotype with a few counts. The chain couples TRBV7-9 to TRBJ2-1, with 9 bases matching TRBD2. V was clipped by 1 base and J by 2 bases; unmatched bases: 6. This CDR3 is built from 17 residues. Germline V gives CDR1 SEHNR, CDR2 FQNEAQ (reference sequence). The CDR3 loop is CASSLERAGGPYNEQFF. The CDR3, as DNA: TGTGCCAGCAGCTTAGAACGTGCGGGGGGGCCCTACAATGAGCAGTTCTTC.

The chain carries TRBV12-3 or TRBV12-4 and TRBJ2-1, with no clear D. The CDR3 is made up of 14 amino acids. The germline V and J ends were trimmed by 5 bases and 3 bases, with 11 bases remaining between them. The CDR3 coding sequence is TGTGCCAGCAGTCCGCCGGACCTCTACAATGAGCAGTTCTTC. This encodes CASSPPDLYNEQFF.

The rearrangement joins TRBV7-9 to TRBJ1-2, with 8 bases aligning to TRBD1. J gave up 3 bases and V 3 bases, and 6 bases lay outside the gene matches. CDR1 is SEHNR, CDR2 FQNEAQ, per germline (reference sequence). This CDR3 spans 15 amino acids. CDR3 nucleotide sequence: TGTGCCAGCAGCTTTACGACAGGGGAGTACTATGGCTACACCTTC. Translating it yields CASSFTTGEYYGYTF.

At least ten counts were recorded for this clonotype. DNA of the CDR3: TGTGCCAGCAGTGAAGGGCGGCTCAATGAGCAGTTCTTC. Protein product: CASSEGRLNEQFF. The chain joins TRBV2 to TRBJ2-1; D gene ambiguous. Germline-derived CDR1 and CDR2 are SNHLY and FYNNEI. The CDR3 runs to 13 residues. V lost 1 base to trimming and J lost 6 bases, with 7 bases between them. Full variable domain (rest looked up from reference TRBV2 and TRBJ2-1): EPEVTQTPSHQVTQMGQEVILRCVPISNHLYFYWYRQILGQKVEFLVSFYNNEISEKSEIFDDQFSVERPDGSNFTLKIRSTKLEDSAMYFCASSEGRLNEQFFGPGTRLTVL.

This clonotype was detected only a few times. V gene TRBV12-5 combines with J gene TRBJ2-6; TRBD1 is a possible D gene (6 bases). CDR1 is LGHNT and CDR2 is FRNRAP in the germline V gene. Trimming took off 11 bases at V and 0 bases at J, with 20 bases between the two ends. The CDR3 consists of 17 residues. The CDR3 region is CAGPQTGLFSGANVLTF. CDR3 coding DNA: TGTGCTGGGCCCCAGACAGGTCTATTCTCTGGGGCCAACGTCCTGACTTTC.

This clonotype has more than one count but fewer than ten. The genes are TRBV6-2 or TRBV6-3 and TRBJ2-1; D may be TRBD1 or TRBD2 (6 bases each). The last part of the DNA fits TRBJ2-5 better; the J call may be wrong. Germline CDR1 reads MNHEY; CDR2 reads SVGEGT. CDR3 size: 15 residues. CDR3 protein: CASSYAGTYVQTQYF. CDR3 nucleotides: TGTGCCAGCAGTTACGCGGGGACATATGTACAGACCCAGTACTTC.